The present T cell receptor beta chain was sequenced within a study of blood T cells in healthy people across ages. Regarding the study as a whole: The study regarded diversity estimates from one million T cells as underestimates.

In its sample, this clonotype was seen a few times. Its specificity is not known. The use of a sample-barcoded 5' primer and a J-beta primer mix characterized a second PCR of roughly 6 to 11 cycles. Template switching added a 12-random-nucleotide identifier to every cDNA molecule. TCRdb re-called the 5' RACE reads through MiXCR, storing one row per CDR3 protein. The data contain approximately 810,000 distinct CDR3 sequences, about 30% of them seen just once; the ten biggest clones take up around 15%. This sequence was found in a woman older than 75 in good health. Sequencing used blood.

The CDR3 DNA follows: TGTGCCACCAGTGAGAACACCGACTATGGCTACACCTTC. Protein: CATSENTDYGYTF. The chain joins TRBV24-1 to TRBJ1-2; D gene uncertain. The V gene lost 4 bases and the J gene lost 3 bases, with 8 bases spanning the gap. The CDR3 runs to 13 residues. Germline V CDR1 and CDR2: KGHDR, SFDVKD.